Sequencing of this T cell receptor beta chain was carried out in a study of T cells expressing NK-cell markers. Study-wide results and caveats: A range of about 1.0-8% of CD8+ T cells consisted of dominant NKG2C+ clonotypes in 6 or 7 donors.

Note on this clonotype: What it binds is unknown.

The CDR3 covers 14 residues. Germline V gene data show CDR1 as DFQATT and CDR2 as SNEGSKA (reference sequence). TCRdb reprocessed the 5' RACE reads, with one entry per CDR3 protein and no DNA. The sample holds 440,000 or so distinct CDR3 sequences. Input material: blood T cells: a sorted CD56 or NKG2C T cell subset, CD4+ or CD8+ T cells, or bulk PBMC T cells (not recorded which). The J gene is TRBJ2-1, the V gene TRBV20-1; TCRdb's D call of TRBD2 is untestable without DNA. This TCR was sampled from a woman aged 18-69 years in good health. CDR3 protein: CSVVTSGPYNEQFF.